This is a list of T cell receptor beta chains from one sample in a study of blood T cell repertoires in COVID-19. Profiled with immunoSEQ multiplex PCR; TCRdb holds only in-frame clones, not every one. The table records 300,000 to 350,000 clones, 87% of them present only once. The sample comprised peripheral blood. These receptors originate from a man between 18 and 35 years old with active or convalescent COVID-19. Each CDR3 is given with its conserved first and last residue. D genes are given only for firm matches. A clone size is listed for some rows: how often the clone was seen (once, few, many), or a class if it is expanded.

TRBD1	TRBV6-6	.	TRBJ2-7	TGTGCCAGCAGTGATGGGACAGGGTCTTTCAACGAGCAGTACTTC	CASSDGTGSFNEQYF
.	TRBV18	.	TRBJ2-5	TGTGCCAGCACCCCCACTTTCGGGGGAGAGACCCAGTACTTC	CASTPTFGGETQYF
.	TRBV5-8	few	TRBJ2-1	TGTGCCAGCAGCTTGGGCATTCGGGGGGCCAGGGTCAATGAGCAGTTCTTC	CASSLGIRGARVNEQFF
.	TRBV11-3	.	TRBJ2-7	TGTGCCAGCAGCCCCCCCACAGGGTTCTCCTACGAGCAGTACTTC	CASSPPTGFSYEQYF
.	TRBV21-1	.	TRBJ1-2	TGTGCCAGCAGCAAATTACTTAGGACAGGGGTTTATGGCTACACCTTC	CASSKLLRTGVYGYTF
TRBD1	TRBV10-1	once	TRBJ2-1	TGCGCCAGCAGTAAGCTCCGGGACAGCTCCTACAATGAGCAGTTCTTC	CASSKLRDSSYNEQFF
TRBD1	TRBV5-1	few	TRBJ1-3	TGCGCCAGCCGAGACAGGGCGCGAAACACCATATATTTT	CASRDRARNTIYF
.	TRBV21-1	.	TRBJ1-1	TGTGCCAGCAGCAAAGGGACAGGGCAGAAGTTGAACACTGAAGCTTTCTTT	CASSKGTGQKLNTEAFF
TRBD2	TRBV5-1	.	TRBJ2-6	TGCGCCAGCAGCCCGACGGGGGGTGTCATCACTGGGGCCAACGTCCTGACTTTC	CASSPTGGVITGANVLTF
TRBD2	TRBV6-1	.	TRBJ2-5	TGTGCCAGCAGTGAAGGTTGGGGGCGAGGAGCGGGAGGGAGTATGGAGACCCAGTACTTC	CASSEGWGRGAGGSMETQYF
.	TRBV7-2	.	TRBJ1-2	TGTGCCAGCAGTTATATCCAGAACTATGGCTACACCTTC	CASSYIQNYGYTF
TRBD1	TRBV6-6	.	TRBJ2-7	TGTGCCAGCAGTTACGACTGGACAGGGGGCGAGCAGTACTTC	CASSYDWTGGEQYF
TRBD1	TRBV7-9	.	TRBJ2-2	TGTGCCAGCAGCCCGGACAGGGGCACCGGGGAGCTGTTTTTT	CASSPDRGTGELFF
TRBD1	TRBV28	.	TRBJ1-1	TGTGCCAGCCACGACAGGGGAATGAACACTGAAGCTTTCTTT	CASHDRGMNTEAFF
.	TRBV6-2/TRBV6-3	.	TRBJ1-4	TGTGCCAGCAGCCTATATGAAAAACTGTTTTTT	CASSLYEKLFF
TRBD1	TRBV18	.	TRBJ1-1	TGTGCCACCGAGGACAGGGTAAACACTGAAGCTTTCTTT	CATEDRVNTEAFF
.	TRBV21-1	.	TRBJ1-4	TGTGCCAGCAGCAAATTAGCAGGGCCCGGGACTAATGAAAAACTGTTTTTT	CASSKLAGPGTNEKLFF
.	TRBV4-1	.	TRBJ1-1	TGCGCCAGCAGCCAAGGGTCCAGGATGAACACTGAAGCTTTCTTT	CASSQGSRMNTEAFF
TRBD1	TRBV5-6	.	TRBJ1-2	TGTGCCAGCAGGGTCGGTTCCAGGGGGCCCGCTCGGCTTAACTATGGCTACACCTTC	CASRVGSRGPARLNYGYTF
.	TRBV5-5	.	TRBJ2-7	TGTGCCAGCAGCTCGGGACTTCTACTACTCGAGCAGTACTTC	CASSSGLLLLEQYF
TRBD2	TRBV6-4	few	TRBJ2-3	TGTGCCAGCAGTGATAACAAGCGGGGGGAGACAGATACGCAGTATTTT	CASSDNKRGETDTQYF
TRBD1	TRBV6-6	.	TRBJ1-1	TGTGCCAGCAGGGGACAGGGAAAGAACACTGAAGCTTTCTTT	CASRGQGKNTEAFF
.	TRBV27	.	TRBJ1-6	TGTGCCAGCAGTTCGCAGGGGTCCGGTAATTCACCCCTCCACTTT	CASSSQGSGNSPLHF
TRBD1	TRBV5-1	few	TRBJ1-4	TGCGCCAGCAAGGGGACAGGGGAAGAAAAACTGTTTTTT	CASKGTGEEKLFF
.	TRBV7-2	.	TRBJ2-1	TGTGCCAGCAGCACAGTGGGGAGAGACAATGAGCAGTTCTTC	CASSTVGRDNEQFF
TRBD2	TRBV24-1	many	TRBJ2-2	TGTGCCACCAGTGACGGGAGGGACACCGGGGAGCTGTTTTTT	CATSDGRDTGELFF
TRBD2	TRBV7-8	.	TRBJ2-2	TGTGCCAGCAGCTTATTGGGAGGGGTTAACACCGGGGAGCTGTTTTTT	CASSLLGGVNTGELFF
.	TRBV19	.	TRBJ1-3	TGTGCCAGTAGAACACAGGGTAACACCATATATTTT	CASRTQGNTIYF
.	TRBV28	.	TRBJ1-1	TGTGCCAGCAGTTTATGGACGACGGGGAACACTGAAGCTTTCTTT	CASSLWTTGNTEAFF
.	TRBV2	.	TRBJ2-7	TGTGCCAGCACCAGGGGAGACTCCGAAGAGCAGTACTTC	CASTRGDSEEQYF
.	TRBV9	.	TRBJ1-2	TGTGCCAGCAGCGTAGTAAACAGTCCCTATGGCTACACCTTC	CASSVVNSPYGYTF
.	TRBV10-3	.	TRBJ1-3	TGTGCCATCAAAGAGGGCCCTGGAAACACCATATATTTT	CAIKEGPGNTIYF
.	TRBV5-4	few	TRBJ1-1	TGTGCCAGCAGCGAGGAAACTGAAGCTTTCTTT	CASSEETEAFF
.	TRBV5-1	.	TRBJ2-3	TGCGCCAGCAGCTGGCGACTGCCAGATACGCAGTATTTT	CASSWRLPDTQYF
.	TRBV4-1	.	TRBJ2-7	TGCGCCAGCAGCCAAGTAGTGGCGGAATCCTACGAGCAGTACTTC	CASSQVVAESYEQYF
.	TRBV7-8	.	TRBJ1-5	TGTGCCAGCACCCTCAGGGGTGGGGTAAGCAATCAGCCCCAGCATTTT	CASTLRGGVSNQPQHF
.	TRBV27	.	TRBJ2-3	TGTGCCAGCAGCTTCAAGAGGGGCACAGATACGCAGTATTTT	CASSFKRGTDTQYF
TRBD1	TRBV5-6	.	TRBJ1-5	TGTGCCAGCAGCTTCGGGACAGGACTAAATCAGCCCCAGCATTTT	CASSFGTGLNQPQHF
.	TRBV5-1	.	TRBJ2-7	TGCGCCAGCAGCTTGACTGCTGAGCTTCCATACGAGCAGTACTTC	CASSLTAELPYEQYF
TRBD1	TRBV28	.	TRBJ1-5	TGTGCCAGCAGAACAGGGGGCAGGCATCAGCCCCAGCATTTT	CASRTGGRHQPQHF
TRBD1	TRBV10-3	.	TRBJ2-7	TGTGCCATCAGTGAGTCTTTGGACAGGGGGCTGCGCTACGAGCAGTACTTC	CAISESLDRGLRYEQYF
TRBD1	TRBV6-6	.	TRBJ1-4	TGTGCCAGCTCCTCAGGGGGTATAAATGAAAAACTGTTTTTT	CASSSGGINEKLFF
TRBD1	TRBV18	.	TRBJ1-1	TGTGCCAGCTCACCAAGCACAGGGGTCGGGGGCACTGAAGCTTTCTTT	CASSPSTGVGGTEAFF
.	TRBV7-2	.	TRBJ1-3	TGTGCCAGCAGCTTATGGTCCAGCGGCTCTGGAAACACCATATATTTT	CASSLWSSGSGNTIYF
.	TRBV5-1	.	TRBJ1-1	TGCGCCAGCAGCTTGGTCGGGGTAGCCACTGAAGCTTTCTTT	CASSLVGVATEAFF
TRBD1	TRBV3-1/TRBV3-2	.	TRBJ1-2	TGTGCCAGCAGCCAAGGTGTAGGGGGCCCCCTGGGCTACACCTTC	CASSQGVGGPLGYTF
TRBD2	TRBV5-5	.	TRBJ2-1	TGTGCCAGCAGCTTGAGACTAGCGGGAAACAATGAGCAGTTCTTC	CASSLRLAGNNEQFF
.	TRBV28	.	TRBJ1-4	TGTGCCAGCAGGGGCACAACTAATGAAAAACTGTTTTTT	CASRGTTNEKLFF
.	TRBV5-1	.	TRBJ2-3	TGCGCCAGCAGCCCACGGGAAGGCTACACAGATACGCAGTATTTT	CASSPREGYTDTQYF
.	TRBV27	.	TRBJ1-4	TGTGCCAGCAGTTTAGTCGCAGGATGGAATGAAAAACTGTTTTTT	CASSLVAGWNEKLFF
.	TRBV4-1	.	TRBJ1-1	TGCGCCAGCAGCCACGGAGGGAGGGAGGCTTTCTTT	CASSHGGREAFF
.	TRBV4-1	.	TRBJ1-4	TGCGCCAGCAGCCAATTGAACGGAGATGAAAAACTGTTTTTT	CASSQLNGDEKLFF
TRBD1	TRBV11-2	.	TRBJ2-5	TGTGCCAGCAGGGGGGGACAGGGGTTATTGGCCCAGTACTTC	CASRGGQGLLAQYF
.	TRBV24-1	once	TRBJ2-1	TGTGCCACCAGTGATTCCCCCTCGACAGCCCCCTACAATGAGCAGTTCTTC	CATSDSPSTAPYNEQFF
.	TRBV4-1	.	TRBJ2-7	TGCGCCAGCAGCCAAGAGCCAGGGCCCCCCAACGAGCAGTACTTC	CASSQEPGPPNEQYF
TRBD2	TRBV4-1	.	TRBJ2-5	TGCGCCAGCAGCCAAGTTGCGGGGGGGAGGGAGACCCAGTACTTC	CASSQVAGGRETQYF
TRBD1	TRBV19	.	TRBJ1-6	TGTGCCAGTAGTATATTTGACAGGGTGGCTTCACCCCTCCACTTT	CASSIFDRVASPLHF
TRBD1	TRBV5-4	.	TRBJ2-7	TGTGCCAGCAGCCAGACAGGGGATTTCTACGAGCAGTACTTC	CASSQTGDFYEQYF
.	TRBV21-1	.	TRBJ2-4	TGTGCCAGCAGCACTCTGGACATAACAGCCAAAAACATTCAGTACTTC	CASSTLDITAKNIQYF
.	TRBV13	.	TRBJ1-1	TGTGCCAGCAGCTTATATCTGAACACTGAAGCTTTCTTT	CASSLYLNTEAFF